This T cell receptor beta chain was sequenced in a study of cytomegalovirus exposure and HLA in healthy donors. Notes on the study in general: The only immune exposure information that was available was CMV serostatus. In a later analysis, DRB1 alleles had the most associated TCRs; HLA-C alleles the fewest.

All the people who gave samples were healthy bone marrow donors. Points on this clone: Its specificity is unknown.

Use of 60 Vbeta and 13 Jbeta primers characterized the PCR. Assay: immunoSEQ multiplex PCR; the TCRdb copy retains only in-frame clones and omits some. Here the sample spans some 150,000 clones, 70% to 85% being singletons. The sample comprised PBMCs. The receptor was isolated from a woman in her 30s in good health and CMV-seronegative.

The CDR3 here is CASSPAGEQFF. CDR3 nucleotide sequence: TGTGCCAGCTCACCAGCGGGAGAGCAGTTCTTC. The genes are TRBV18 and TRBJ2-1, with D possibly being TRBD2 (6 bases). V lost 2 bases and J 10 bases, leaving 6 bases between the germline ends. Germline V gives CDR1 KGHSH, CDR2 LQKENI. The CDR3 sequence is 11 residues long.